What follows is one TCR beta chain and its context. It has no known antigen specificity. Qualities for individual bases were not recorded, and no much larger clone is one base off. To estimate absolute template abundance from read counts, synthetic TCR analog templates were spiked into each PCR. TCRbeta CDR3 regions were amplified from genomic DNA with bias-controlled V and J gene primers using the immunoSEQ assay. Sequencing of rearranged TCRbeta segments was done at approximately 20X coverage. The study's processing was this. Sequencing errors were corrected by clustering and CDR3s were annotated against IMGT to assign V, D and J genes. Downstream analyses used only productive TCRbeta rearrangements and left out out-of-frame or stop-codon sequences. To compute clonality, Shannon entropy was normalized by the log of the number of unique productive sequences and then subtracted from one. Clones differing between time points or between blood and tumor were identified by Fisher's exact test with Benjamini-Hochberg correction at adjusted p below 0.01. Not all clones reach the TCRdb copy of this immuneACCESS table, which keeps in-frame sequences only. Checked studies attribute under half of the gap to unresolved V genes and leave the rest unexplained. The V and J calls and clone size are taken from that table; D and trimming were inferred from the DNA. The sample table records tens of thousands of clones; approximately 83% of these occur just once. Over 9.5% of the sample is in the top ten clones.

This sample is drawn from a study of PD-L1 blockade in urothelial cancer (dated by TCRdb to about 2017). Study-level background: Every patient began therapy in the mid-2010s and was given atezolizumab 1,200 mg intravenously every 3 weeks. Durable clinical benefit meant progression-free survival longer than 6 months, and TCR features were also tested against progression-free and overall survival. An exploratory multi-omic analysis was conducted of the somatic, immune and clinical correlates of response to PD-L1 blockade with atezolizumab in urothelial cancer. About 85% of the 29 patients were males with bladder-origin urothelial cancer, and about 65% of the roughly 30 reported a prior smoking history. Pretreatment tumor samples, along with matched peripheral blood serially collected before and after atezolizumab treatment, were subjected to TCR sequencing. Blood samples yielded a median of around 150,000 T cells and around 80,000 unique TCRs, with median clonality 0.080. Nine or ten patients reached durable clinical benefit, while 20 to 25 patients did not. Under 30 patients had pretreatment blood TCR-seq, some 24 had at least one posttreatment blood collection, and some 24 had tumor TCR-seq. Whole exome sequencing and RNA sequencing of pretreatment tumors were performed alongside TCR sequencing in the same patients. Blood samples were analyzed 3 weeks after the start of treatment (second dose) and 6 weeks after the start of treatment. Patients had an ECOG performance status of 0 or 1 and had received between 0 and 3 prior chemotherapy regimens. What the authors observed across the whole study: At 3 weeks after the start of treatment, tumor-associated TCR clones in peripheral blood had expanded more in patients with durable benefit (n ≈ 20, p = 0.022). Because the sample size was small (n of about 30) and many exploratory analyses were performed, the results are intended to be hypothesis-generating. A pretreatment peripheral blood TCR clonality below the median was linked to improved progression-free and overall survival.

This sample's time point label indicates: peripheral blood 6 weeks after treatment start. A cohort of around 29 patients with locally advanced or metastatic urothelial carcinoma, treated at Memorial Sloan Kettering on a trial protocol, was included. Peripheral blood mononuclear cells were collected from each patient pretreatment and during treatment, giving between 1 and 8 total time points per patient. The Qiagen DNeasy Blood extraction kit was used to purify genomic DNA from total PBMCs and tumor samples. Collected pretreatment and during treatment, PBMCs were isolated and stored as previously described. V lost 5 bases and J lost 4 bases, and the count of bases not matched to a germline gene is 7. Including cysteine and phenylalanine, the CDR3 has 14 amino acids. Left in the record is the CDR3 DNA by itself, 42 bases read in frame from the first base. Sequences SNHLY (CDR1) and FYNNEI (CDR2) are obtained from the germline V gene.

The receptor comes from a man aged 55 to 70 with urothelial cancer. The chain links TRBV2 with TRBJ2-5; 7 junctional bases match TRBD2. The specimen comprised PBMCs, sampled around atezolizumab (anti-PD-L1) treatment. The CDR3 region reads CASSQGGGGETQYF. The DNA is as follows: TGTGCCAGCAGTCAGGGCGGGGGAGGAGAGACCCAGTACTTC.